This T cell receptor beta chain was recorded in a study of T cells in Graves' hyperthyroidism and ophthalmopathy. V shed 4 bases and J shed 5 bases, with 8 bases lying between them. The V gene's germline CDR1 is MRHNA and CDR2 SNTAGT. This CDR3 has 13 amino acids. Hyperthyroidism of Graves' type that showed no ophthalmopathy progression within 18 months was stable. Investigators excluded patients with uncontrolled infection, other autoimmune disease, pregnancy or lactation. On the basis of clinical symptoms, serum thyroxine and TRAb, thyroid ultrasound and orbital computed tomography, diagnoses were made. The authors obtained PBMCs from over 8.5 ml of fresh peripheral blood. Amplified regions were TCR beta CDR3 sequences from RNA transcripts. The HTBI set primed first-round TCR CDR3 RT-PCR. TCRdb used MiXCR to reprocess the multiplex PCR reads, holding one entry per CDR3 protein. The table shows approximately 560,000 distinct CDR3 sequences, with about 15% occurring only once.

The clonotype comes from a woman younger than 45 with Graves' hyperthyroidism. Sample: blood. This sequence joins TRBV6-4 and TRBJ2-2; a possible D gene is TRBD1 (5 bases). The CDR3 DNA sequence: TGTGCCAGCAGTGCGACAGCTACCGGGGAGCTGTTTTTT. Protein: CASSATATGELFF.